These 19 T cell receptor beta chains were sequenced from one sample in a study of persistence of HIV-infected CD4 T cells. This was the immunoSEQ version 4 assay in survey mode. TCRdb's table, derived via immunoSEQ multiplex PCR, lists solely in-frame clones and lacks some. In the table there are 35,000 to 40,000 clones, roughly 86% of which are singletons. These receptors' antigens are unknown. This nonspecific control used anti-CD3/anti-CD28 bead stimulation of CD4+ T cells. Sorting selected CD4+ T cells upregulating both CD40 ligand and CD69. The starting material was CD4+ T cells sorted from PBMCs after roughly 20-hour stimulation, obtained from a patient who received antiretroviral therapy. The receptors come from an adult man with HIV who was CMV-seropositive.

The chain has TRBV7-2 and TRBJ2-3, with unresolved D. CDR3 size: 12 residues. Trimming shortened V by 5 bases and J by 6 bases, and 9 bases separated the two germline ends. CDR1 and CDR2 from the germline V gene are SGHTA and FQGNSA. For the CDR3, the DNA is TGTGCCAGCAGCGCACTAAGGGATACGCAGTATTTT. Protein sequence: CASSALRDTQYF.

V usage is TRBV11-3 and J usage is TRBJ1-5, with 7 bases aligning to TRBD1. V was clipped by 0 bases and J by 0 bases; unmatched bases: 11. The CDR3 consists of 19 residues. Germline V gene sequence: CDR1 SGHNT, CDR2 YENEEA. CDR3 nucleotide sequence: TGTGCCAGCAGCTTAGATCCACACTCCGGGACAGATAGCAATCAGCCCCAGCATTTT. This encodes CASSLDPHSGTDSNQPQHF.

The V gene is TRBV11-2, the J gene TRBJ1-3, with D uncertain. The CDR3 sequence is 11 residues long. Germline CDR1 is SGHAT and CDR2 is FQNNGV. Between the trimmed V and J ends, which lost 4 bases and 8 bases, there was a span of 6 bases. CDR3 sequence reads: CASSSRDTIYF. CDR3 nucleotide sequence: TGTGCCAGCAGCTCGCGAGACACCATATATTTT.

J is TRBJ2-7 and V is TRBV6-5; TRBD1 agrees at 7 bases. The CDR3 is made up of 13 amino acids. Germline V gives CDR1 MNHEY, CDR2 SVGAGI. Trimming cost V 6 bases and J 7 bases; bases outside gene matches: 9. The CDR3 reads CASSGQAREEQYF. DNA of the CDR3: TGTGCCAGCAGCGGACAGGCCAGGGAAGAGCAGTACTTC.

The chain has TRBV4-1 and TRBJ2-7; 9 bases are a match to TRBD1. V shed 2 bases and J 5 bases; nucleotides not matched to a gene: 7. Germline CDR1 is MGHRA and CDR2 is YSYEKL. The CDR3 consists of 15 residues. The CDR3: CASSQSGTGRHEQYF. The CDR3 nucleotides read TGCGCCAGCAGCCAATCCGGGACAGGGCGCCACGAGCAGTACTTC.

DNA of the CDR3: TGTGCCAGCTCACCTTCCTATTCGACAGGGATGTCCTACGAGCAGTACTTC. It is translated as CASSPSYSTGMSYEQYF. The chain uses TRBV18 and TRBJ2-7; 7 bases map to TRBD1. This CDR3 comprises 17 residues. CDR1 is KGHSH and CDR2 is LQKENI in the germline V gene. V gave up 3 bases and J gave up 1 base; unmatched junction bases: 12.

This clone was seen only once. The chain carries TRBV5-4 and TRBJ2-7; 8 bases line up with TRBD1. V was pared by 2 bases and J by 2 bases, with 6 bases of the junction left unmatched. This CDR3 is built from 15 residues. Germline V gives CDR1 SGHNT, CDR2 YYREEE (reference sequence). The CDR3 bases are TGTGCCAGCAGCTTAACCGGGACAGGCGCCTACGAGCAGTACTTC. Translation: CASSLTGTGAYEQYF.

This chain joins TRBV30 and TRBJ1-1; the D is unclear. The germline V gene has CDR1 GTSNPN and CDR2 SVGIG (reference sequence). V dropped 5 bases and J dropped 0 bases, with 13 bases sitting between them. CDR3 size: 14 residues. The CDR3 DNA follows: TGTGCCTGGGCCCCCGAGGATCTGAACACTGAAGCTTTCTTT. It encodes CAWAPEDLNTEAFF.

The rearrangement uses TRBV28 and TRBJ1-6; TRBD1 is a possible D gene (5 bases). The germline gives CDR1 MDHEN, CDR2 SYDVKM. Trimming stripped 5 bases from V and 10 bases from J, with 12 bases between. This CDR3 contains 13 residues. The CDR3 spells CASSLGGNSPLHF. CDR3 bases: TGTGCCAGCAGTCTCGGGGGGAACTCACCCCTCCACTTT.

The V gene is TRBV6-5, the J gene TRBJ2-7; 10 nucleotides line up with TRBD1. V lost 5 bases and J lost 3; bases outside the gene matches: 4. The CDR3 covers 14 residues. Germline V CDR1 and CDR2: MNHEY, SVGAGI. CDR3 in amino acids: CASSRGQGNYEQYF. CDR3 coding DNA: TGTGCCAGCAGTAGGGGACAGGGGAACTACGAGCAGTACTTC.

The table lists this clone with a few counts. The chain joins TRBV27 to TRBJ2-1; 7 nucleotides agree with TRBD1. The CDR3 runs to 15 residues. The V segment lost 3 bases and the J segment 2 bases; nucleotides outside the gene matches: 4. Germline V gene lookup returns CDR1 MNHEY and CDR2 SMNVEV (reference sequence). The CDR3 is CASSLTGWTYNEQFF. The CDR3 DNA follows: TGTGCCAGCAGTTTGACAGGGTGGACCTACAATGAGCAGTTCTTC.

CDR3 residues: CASSSGGTQETQYF. CDR3 nucleotides: TGTGCCAGCAGCTCCGGAGGCACGCAAGAGACCCAGTACTTC. The chain carries TRBV11-3 and TRBJ2-5; D may be TRBD2 (5 bases). The V gene's germline CDR1 is SGHNT and CDR2 YENEEA. V was shortened by 4 bases and J by 2 bases, with 11 bases between the two germline ends. This CDR3 contains 14 residues.

The V and J genes are TRBV3-1 (or the pseudogene TRBV3-2) and TRBJ2-5, with D possibly being TRBD2 (6 bases). Germline assignment: CDR1 LGHDT and CDR2 YNNKEL (reference sequence). V shed 5 bases and J shed 9 bases, with 19 bases lying between them. The CDR3 is made up of 14 amino acids. The CDR3 sequence is CASSREALPGAQYF. The DNA for the CDR3 is TGTGCCAGCAGCAGGGAGGCCCTCCCTGGAGCCCAGTACTTC.

This sequence joins TRBV21-1 and TRBJ1-2; the table's TRBD1 call for D was not verified on the DNA. TRBV21-1 constitutes a pseudogene. This CDR3 has 14 amino acids. Written as DNA, the CDR3 is TGTGCCAGCAGCGTACAGGGTAAAGAGGGCGGCTACACCTTC. This sequence encodes CASSVQGKEGGYTF.

The rearrangement links TRBV6-1 to TRBJ1-1, with TRBD1 identical over 7 bases. In germline, CDR1 is MNHNS, CDR2 SASEGT. The CDR3 has 14 amino acids. V was clipped by 3 bases and J by 6 bases; unmatched bases: 7. The CDR3 coding sequence is TGTGCCAGCAGTGACATAAGCAGGGGGGCTGAAGCTTTCTTT. As protein: CASSDISRGAEAFF.

The rearrangement joins TRBV27 to TRBJ2-2; a weak D match, TRBD2 (6 bases). V was trimmed by 2 bases and J by 5 bases, leaving 12 bases between them. The germline CDR1 and CDR2 sequences are MNHEY and SMNVEV (reference sequence). The CDR3 totals 15 residues. The CDR3 reads CASSLQLAITGELFF. The CDR3 DNA sequence: TGTGCCAGCAGTTTACAACTAGCTATAACCGGGGAGCTGTTTTTT.

The CDR3 DNA is TGTGCCAGCAGTGAATCCAGGCGAGAGACCCAGTACTTC. Protein: CASSESRRETQYF. V gene TRBV25-1 combines with J gene TRBJ2-5; D gene uncertain. This CDR3 comprises 13 residues. Trimming removed 1 base from V and 4 bases from J, with 7 bases in between. Germline V gene lookup returns CDR1 MGHDK and CDR2 SYGVNS. Variable domain in full (rest from reference TRBV25-1 and TRBJ2-5): EADIYQTPRYLVIGTGKKITLECSQTMGHDKMYWYQQDPGMELHLIHYSYGVNSTEKGDLSSESTVSRIRTEHFPLTLESARPSHTSQYLCASSESRRETQYFGPGTRLLVL.

This chain connects TRBV6-5 to TRBJ1-5, with D uncertain. Trimming stripped 6 bases from V and 0 bases from J, with 9 bases between. Per the germline V gene, CDR1 is MNHEY and CDR2 is SVGAGI. The CDR3 extends over 14 amino acids. CDR3 residues: CASSAGISNQPQHF. CDR3 DNA sequence: TGTGCCAGCAGCGCGGGGATTAGCAATCAGCCCCAGCATTTT.

V usage is TRBV6-5 and J usage is TRBJ2-7; D may be TRBD2 (5 bases). The CDR3 is 14 residues long. Per the germline V gene, CDR1 is MNHEY and CDR2 is SVGAGI. Trimming took 6 bases from V and 0 from J, leaving 12 bases between them. CDR3 sequence (DNA): TGTGCCAGCAGCTTCCAGCGGAGCTCCTACGAGCAGTACTTC. Protein product: CASSFQRSSYEQYF.